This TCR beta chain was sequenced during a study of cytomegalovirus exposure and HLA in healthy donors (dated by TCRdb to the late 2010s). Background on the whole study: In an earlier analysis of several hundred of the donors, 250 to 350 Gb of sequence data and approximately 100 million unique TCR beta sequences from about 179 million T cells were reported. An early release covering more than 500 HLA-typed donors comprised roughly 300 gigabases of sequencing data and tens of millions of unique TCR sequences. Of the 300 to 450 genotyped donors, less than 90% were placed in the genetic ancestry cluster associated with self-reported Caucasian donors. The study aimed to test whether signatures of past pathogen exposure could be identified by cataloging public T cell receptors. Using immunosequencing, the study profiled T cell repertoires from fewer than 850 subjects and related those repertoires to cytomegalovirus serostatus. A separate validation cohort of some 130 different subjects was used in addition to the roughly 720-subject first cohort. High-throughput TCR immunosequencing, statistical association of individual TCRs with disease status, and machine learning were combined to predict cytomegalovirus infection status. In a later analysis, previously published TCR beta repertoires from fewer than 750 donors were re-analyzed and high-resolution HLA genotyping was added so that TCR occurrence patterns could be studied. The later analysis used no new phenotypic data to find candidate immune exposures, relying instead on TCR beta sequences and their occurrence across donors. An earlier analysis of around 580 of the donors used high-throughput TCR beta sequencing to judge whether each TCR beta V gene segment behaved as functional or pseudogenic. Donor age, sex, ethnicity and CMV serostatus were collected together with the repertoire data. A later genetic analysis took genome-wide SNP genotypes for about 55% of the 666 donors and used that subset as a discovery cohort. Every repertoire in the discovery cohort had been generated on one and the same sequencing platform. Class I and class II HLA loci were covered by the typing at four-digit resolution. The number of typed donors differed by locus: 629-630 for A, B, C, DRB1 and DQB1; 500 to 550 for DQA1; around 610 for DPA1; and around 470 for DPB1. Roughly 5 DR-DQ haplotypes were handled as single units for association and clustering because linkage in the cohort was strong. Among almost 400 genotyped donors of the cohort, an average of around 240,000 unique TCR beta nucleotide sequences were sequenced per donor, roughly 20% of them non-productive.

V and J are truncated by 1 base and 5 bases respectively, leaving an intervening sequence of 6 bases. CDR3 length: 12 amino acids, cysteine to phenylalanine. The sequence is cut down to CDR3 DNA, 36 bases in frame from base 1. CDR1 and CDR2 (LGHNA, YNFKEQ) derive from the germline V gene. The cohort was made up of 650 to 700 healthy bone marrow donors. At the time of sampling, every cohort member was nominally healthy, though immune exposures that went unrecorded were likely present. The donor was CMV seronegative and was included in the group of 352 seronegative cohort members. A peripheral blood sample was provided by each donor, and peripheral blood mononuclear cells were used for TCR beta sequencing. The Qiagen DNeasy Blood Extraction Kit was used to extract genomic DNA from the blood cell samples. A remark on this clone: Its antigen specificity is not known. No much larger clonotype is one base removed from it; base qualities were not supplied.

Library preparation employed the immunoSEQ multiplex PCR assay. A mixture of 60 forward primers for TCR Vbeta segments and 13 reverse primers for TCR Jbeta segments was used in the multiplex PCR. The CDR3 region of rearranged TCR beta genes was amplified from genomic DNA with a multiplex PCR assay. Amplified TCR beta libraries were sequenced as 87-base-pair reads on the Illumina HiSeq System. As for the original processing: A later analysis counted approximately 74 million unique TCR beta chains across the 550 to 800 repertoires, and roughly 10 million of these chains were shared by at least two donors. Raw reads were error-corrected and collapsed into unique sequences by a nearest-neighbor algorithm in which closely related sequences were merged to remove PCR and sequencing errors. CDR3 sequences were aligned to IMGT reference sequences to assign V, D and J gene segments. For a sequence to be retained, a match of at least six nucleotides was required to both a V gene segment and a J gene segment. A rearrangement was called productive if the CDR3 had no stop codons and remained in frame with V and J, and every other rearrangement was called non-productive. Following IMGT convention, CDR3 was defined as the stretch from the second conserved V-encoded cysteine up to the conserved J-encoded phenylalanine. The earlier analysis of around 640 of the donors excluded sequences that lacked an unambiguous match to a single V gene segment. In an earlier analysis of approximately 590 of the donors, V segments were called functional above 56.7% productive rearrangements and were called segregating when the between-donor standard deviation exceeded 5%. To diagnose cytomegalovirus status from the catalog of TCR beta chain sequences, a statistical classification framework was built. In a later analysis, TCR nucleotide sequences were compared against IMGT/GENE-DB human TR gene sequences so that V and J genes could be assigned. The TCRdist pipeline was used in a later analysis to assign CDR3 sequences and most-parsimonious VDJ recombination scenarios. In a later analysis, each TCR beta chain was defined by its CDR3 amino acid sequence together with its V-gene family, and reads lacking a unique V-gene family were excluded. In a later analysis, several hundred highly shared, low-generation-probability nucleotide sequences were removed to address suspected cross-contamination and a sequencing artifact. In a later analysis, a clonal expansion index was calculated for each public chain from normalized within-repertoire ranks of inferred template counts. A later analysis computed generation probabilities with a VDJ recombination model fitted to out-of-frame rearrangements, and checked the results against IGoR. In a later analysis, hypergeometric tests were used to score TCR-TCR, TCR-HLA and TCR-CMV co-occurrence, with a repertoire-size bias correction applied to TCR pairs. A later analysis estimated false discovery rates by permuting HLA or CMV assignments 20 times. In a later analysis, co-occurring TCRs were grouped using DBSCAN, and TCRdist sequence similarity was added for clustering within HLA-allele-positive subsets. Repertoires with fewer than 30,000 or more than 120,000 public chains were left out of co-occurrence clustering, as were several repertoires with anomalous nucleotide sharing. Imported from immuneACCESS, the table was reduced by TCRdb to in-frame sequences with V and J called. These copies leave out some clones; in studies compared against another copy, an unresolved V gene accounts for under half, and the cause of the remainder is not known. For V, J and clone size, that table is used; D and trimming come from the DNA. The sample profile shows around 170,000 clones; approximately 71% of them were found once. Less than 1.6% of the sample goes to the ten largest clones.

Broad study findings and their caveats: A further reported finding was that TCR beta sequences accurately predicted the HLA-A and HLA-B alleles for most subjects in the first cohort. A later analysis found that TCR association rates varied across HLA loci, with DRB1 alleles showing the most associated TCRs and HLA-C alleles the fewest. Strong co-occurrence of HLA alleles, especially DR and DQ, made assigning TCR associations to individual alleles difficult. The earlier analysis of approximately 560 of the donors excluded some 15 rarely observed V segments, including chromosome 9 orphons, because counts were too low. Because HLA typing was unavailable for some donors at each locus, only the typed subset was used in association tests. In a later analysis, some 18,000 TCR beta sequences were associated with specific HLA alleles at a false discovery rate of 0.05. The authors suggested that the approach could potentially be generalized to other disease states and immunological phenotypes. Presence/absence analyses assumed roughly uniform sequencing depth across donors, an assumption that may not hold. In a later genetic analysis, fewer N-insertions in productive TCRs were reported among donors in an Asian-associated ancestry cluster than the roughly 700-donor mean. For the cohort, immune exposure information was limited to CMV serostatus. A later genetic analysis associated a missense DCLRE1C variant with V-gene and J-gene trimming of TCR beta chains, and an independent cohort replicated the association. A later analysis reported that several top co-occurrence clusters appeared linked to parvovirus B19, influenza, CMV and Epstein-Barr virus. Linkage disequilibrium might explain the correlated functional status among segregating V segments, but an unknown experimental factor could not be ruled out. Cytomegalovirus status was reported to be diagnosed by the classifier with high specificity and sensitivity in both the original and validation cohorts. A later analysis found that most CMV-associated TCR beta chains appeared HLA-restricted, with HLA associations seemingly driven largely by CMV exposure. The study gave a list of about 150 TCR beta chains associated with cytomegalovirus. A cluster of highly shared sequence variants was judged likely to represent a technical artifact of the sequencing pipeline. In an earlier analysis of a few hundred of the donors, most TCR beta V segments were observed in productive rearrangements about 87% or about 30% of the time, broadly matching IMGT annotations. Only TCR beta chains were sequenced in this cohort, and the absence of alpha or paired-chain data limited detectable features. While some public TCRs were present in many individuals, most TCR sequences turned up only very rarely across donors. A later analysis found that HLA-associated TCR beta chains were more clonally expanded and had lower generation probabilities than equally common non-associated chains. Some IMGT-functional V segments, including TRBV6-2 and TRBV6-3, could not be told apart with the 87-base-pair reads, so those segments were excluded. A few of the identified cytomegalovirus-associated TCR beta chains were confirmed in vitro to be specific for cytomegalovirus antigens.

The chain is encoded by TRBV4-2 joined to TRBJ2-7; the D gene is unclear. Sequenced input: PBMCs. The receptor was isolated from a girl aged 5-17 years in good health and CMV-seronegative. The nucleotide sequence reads TGTGCCAGCAGCCAAGGTAACAACGAGCAGTACTTC. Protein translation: CASSQGNNEQYF.